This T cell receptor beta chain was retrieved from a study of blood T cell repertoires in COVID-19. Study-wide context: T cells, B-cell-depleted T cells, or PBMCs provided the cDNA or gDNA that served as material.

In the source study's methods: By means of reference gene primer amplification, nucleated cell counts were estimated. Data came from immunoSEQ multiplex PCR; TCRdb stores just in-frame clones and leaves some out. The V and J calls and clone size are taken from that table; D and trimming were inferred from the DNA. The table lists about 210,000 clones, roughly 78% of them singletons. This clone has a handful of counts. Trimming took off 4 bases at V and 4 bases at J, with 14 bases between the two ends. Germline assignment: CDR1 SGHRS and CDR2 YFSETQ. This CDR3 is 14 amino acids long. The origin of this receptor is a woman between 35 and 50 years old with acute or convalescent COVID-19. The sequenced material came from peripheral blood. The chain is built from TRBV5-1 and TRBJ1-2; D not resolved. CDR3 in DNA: TGCGCCAGCAGCCCCCGGCAGAGGGCCTATGGCTACACCTTC. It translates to CASSPRQRAYGYTF.